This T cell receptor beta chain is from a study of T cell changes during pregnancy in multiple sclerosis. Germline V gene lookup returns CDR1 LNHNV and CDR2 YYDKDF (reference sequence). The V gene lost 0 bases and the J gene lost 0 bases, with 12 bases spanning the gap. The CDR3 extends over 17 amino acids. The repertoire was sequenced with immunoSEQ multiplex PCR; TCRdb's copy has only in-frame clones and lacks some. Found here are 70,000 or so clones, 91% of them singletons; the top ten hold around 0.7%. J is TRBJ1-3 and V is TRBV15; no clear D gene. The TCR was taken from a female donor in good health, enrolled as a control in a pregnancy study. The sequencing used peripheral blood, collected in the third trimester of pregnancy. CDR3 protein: CATSRDLAPYSGNTIYF. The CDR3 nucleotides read TGTGCCACCAGCAGAGATCTGGCCCCTTACTCTGGAAACACCATATATTTT. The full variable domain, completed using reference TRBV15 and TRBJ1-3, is DAMVIQNPRYQVTQFGKPVTLSCSQTLNHNVMYWYQQKSSQAPKLLFHYYDKDFNNEADTPDNFQSRRPNTSFCFLDIRSPGLGDTAMYLCATSRDLAPYSGNTIYFGEGSWLTVV.